What follows describes a single TCR beta chain. Antigen: not known. This entry comes from a study of cytomegalovirus exposure and HLA in healthy donors. The study, taken as a whole, reports: Researchers reported that a few CMV-associated chains were confirmed in vitro as CMV antigen-specific.

The PCR had 60 Vbeta and 13 Jbeta primers. The data were produced by immunoSEQ multiplex PCR, yet TCRdb's version contains in-frame clones alone and is incomplete. This sample has about 240,000 clones, with over 70% found just once. The sample taken for sequencing was PBMCs. This receptor was identified in a woman in her sixties in good health and CMV-seropositive.

CDR3 DNA: TGTGCCAGCAGTAGGACAACTCTTCGGACAGGGGATGGCTACACCTTC. Translating gives CASSRTTLRTGDGYTF. J is TRBJ1-2 and V is TRBV28, with 9 bases fitting TRBD1. This CDR3 spans 16 amino acids. The V gene's germline CDR1 is MDHEN and CDR2 SYDVKM. The ends lost 5 bases at V and 6 bases at J; junction bases unmatched: 13.